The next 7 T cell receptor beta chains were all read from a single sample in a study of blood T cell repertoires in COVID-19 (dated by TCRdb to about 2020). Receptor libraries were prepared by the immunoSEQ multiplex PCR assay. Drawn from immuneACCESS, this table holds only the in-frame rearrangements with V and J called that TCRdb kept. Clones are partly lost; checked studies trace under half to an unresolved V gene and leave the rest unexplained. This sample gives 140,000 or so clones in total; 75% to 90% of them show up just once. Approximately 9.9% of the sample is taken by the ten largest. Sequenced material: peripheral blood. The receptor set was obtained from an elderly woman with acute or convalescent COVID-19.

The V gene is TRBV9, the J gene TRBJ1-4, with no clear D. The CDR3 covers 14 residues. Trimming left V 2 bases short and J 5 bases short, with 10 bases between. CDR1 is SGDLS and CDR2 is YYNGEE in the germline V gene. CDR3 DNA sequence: TGTGCCAGCAGCGTCCCGGGGATGAATGAAAAACTGTTTTTT. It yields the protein CASSVPGMNEKLFF.

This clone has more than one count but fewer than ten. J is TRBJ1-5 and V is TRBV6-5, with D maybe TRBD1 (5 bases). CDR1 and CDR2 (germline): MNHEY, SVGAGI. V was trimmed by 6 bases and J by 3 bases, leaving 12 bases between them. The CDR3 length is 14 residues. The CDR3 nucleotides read TGTGCCAGCAGGGCGGGGCAGGACAATCAGCCCCAGCATTTT. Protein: CASRAGQDNQPQHF.

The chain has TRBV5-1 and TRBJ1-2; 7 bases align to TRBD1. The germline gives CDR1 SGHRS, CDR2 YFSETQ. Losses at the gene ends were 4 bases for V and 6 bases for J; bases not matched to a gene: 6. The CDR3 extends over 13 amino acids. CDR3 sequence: CASSPTGVNGYTF. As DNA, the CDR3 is TGCGCCAGCAGCCCCACAGGGGTTAATGGCTACACCTTC.

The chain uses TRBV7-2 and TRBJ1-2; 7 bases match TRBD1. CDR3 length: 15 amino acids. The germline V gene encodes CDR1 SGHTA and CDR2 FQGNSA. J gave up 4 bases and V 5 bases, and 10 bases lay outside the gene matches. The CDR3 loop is CASSSGTERLYGYTF. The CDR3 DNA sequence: TGTGCCAGCAGCAGTGGGACAGAGAGACTCTATGGCTACACCTTC.

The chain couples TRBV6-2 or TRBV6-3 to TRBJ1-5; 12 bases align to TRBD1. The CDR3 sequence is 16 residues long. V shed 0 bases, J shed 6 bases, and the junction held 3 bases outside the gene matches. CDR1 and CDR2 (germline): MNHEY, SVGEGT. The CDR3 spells CASSYSGQGAGQPQHF. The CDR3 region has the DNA TGTGCCAGCAGTTACTCGGGACAGGGGGCAGGTCAGCCCCAGCATTTT.

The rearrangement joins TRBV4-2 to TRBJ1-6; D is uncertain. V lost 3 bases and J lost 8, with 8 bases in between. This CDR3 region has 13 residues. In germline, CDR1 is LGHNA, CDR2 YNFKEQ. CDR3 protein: CASSQGRDSPLHF. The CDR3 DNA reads TGTGCCAGCAGCCAGGGTCGGGATTCACCCCTCCACTTT.

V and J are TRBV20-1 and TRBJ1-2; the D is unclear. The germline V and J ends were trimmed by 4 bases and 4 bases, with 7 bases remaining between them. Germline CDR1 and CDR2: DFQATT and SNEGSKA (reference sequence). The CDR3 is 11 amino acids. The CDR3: CSATGSYGYTF. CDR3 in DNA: TGCAGTGCTACAGGTTCCTATGGCTACACCTTC.